This entry lists 12 T cell receptor beta chains sequenced from one sample in a study of T cells in Graves' hyperthyroidism and ophthalmopathy. Regions amplified from RNA transcripts were the TCR beta CDR3 regions. HTBI primers were employed in a first-round RT-PCR of the TCR CDR3. TCRdb reanalysed the multiplex PCR reads using MiXCR and keeps one entry per CDR3 protein. The sample lists about 290,000 distinct CDR3 sequences, around 13% occurring once. Sequencing was done on a sample of blood. These receptors all stem from a woman aged 40-49 years with Graves' hyperthyroidism.

At least ten counts were recorded for this clonotype. The chain combines TRBV6-1 with TRBJ2-2; 7 bases are a match to TRBD1. After removal of 5 bases from V and 2 bases from J, the junction contained 8 bases not matched to a gene. The CDR3 is made up of 16 amino acids. Germline values: CDR1 MNHNS, CDR2 SASEGT. The CDR3 nucleotides read TGTGCCAGCAGTCTCAAGACAGGGCTCAACACCGGGGAGCTGTTTTTT. This sequence encodes CASSLKTGLNTGELFF.

This clonotype was found a few times. V and J are TRBV7-9 and TRBJ2-4, with 7 bases that match TRBD1. CDR3 length equals 14 residues. Germline V CDR1 and CDR2: SEHNR, FQNEAQ (reference sequence). J lost 5 bases, V lost 1 base, and 2 bases had no gene match. The CDR3 nucleotides are TGTGCCAGCAGCTTAGAGGGGACAGAAAACATTCAGTACTTC. Amino acid sequence: CASSLEGTENIQYF.

This clonotype was seen at least ten times. This chain uses TRBV20-1 with TRBJ2-3; TRBD2 matches 10 bases. CDR1 is DFQATT, CDR2 SNEGSKA, per germline (reference sequence). After removal of 6 bases from V and 1 base from J, the junction contained 16 bases not matched to a gene. CDR3 size: 18 residues. The DNA for the CDR3 is TGCAGTGCCCCGATTCTAGCGGGGGAGGGGATGGGCACAGATACGCAGTATTTT. Its translation is CSAPILAGEGMGTDTQYF.

This clonotype was recorded at least ten times. The chain uses TRBV6-1 and TRBJ2-7, with D unresolved. The CDR3 totals 13 residues. Between the trimmed V and J ends, which lost 3 bases and 2 bases, there was a span of 8 bases. Per germline, CDR1 MNHNS and CDR2 SASEGT. DNA for the CDR3: TGTGCCAGCAGTGAGATTCACCCCTACGAGCAGTACTTC. It yields the protein CASSEIHPYEQYF.

The chain links TRBV24-1 to TRBJ2-5; tentatively, D is TRBD1 or TRBD2 (5 bases each). V was trimmed by 3 bases and J by 4 bases, leaving 14 bases between them. Germline CDR1 is KGHDR and CDR2 is SFDVKD. This CDR3 spans 15 amino acids. The CDR3 loop reads CATSDPGTLAETQYF. The DNA for the CDR3 is TGTGCCACCAGTGATCCCGGGACCCTTGCAGAGACCCAGTACTTC.

Many counts were recorded for this clonotype. This chain joins TRBV2 and TRBJ2-1, with TRBD2 as a possible D gene (5 bases). CDR1 and CDR2 from the germline V gene are SNHLY and FYNNEI. V lost 7 bases, J lost 4 bases, and 17 bases lay in between. This CDR3 spans 15 amino acids. CDR3 DNA sequence: TGTGCCAGCAAGGGTGCGCTAGCCAGATACAATGAGCAGTTCTTC. It encodes CASKGALARYNEQFF.

The sample holds many counts of this clonotype. J is TRBJ2-7 and V is TRBV12-3 or TRBV12-4; 7 bases agree with TRBD1. The CDR3 consists of 14 residues. Trimming cost V 7 bases and J 7 bases; bases outside gene matches: 13. For the CDR3, the DNA is TGTGCCAGCACCCGGACAGGCCAAGGATGGGAGCAGTACTTC. Its protein is CASTRTGQGWEQYF.

This clonotype has a count of ten or more. This sequence joins TRBV20-1 and TRBJ1-3; D not certain. CDR3 length equals 14 residues. Trimming took 0 bases from V and 2 from J, leaving 8 bases between them. Per the germline V gene, CDR1 is DFQATT and CDR2 is SNEGSKA (reference sequence). CDR3 protein: CSARDRRAGNTIYF. The CDR3 nucleotides read TGCAGTGCTAGAGATCGGAGGGCTGGAAACACCATATATTTT.

This clonotype has more than one count but fewer than ten. The J gene is TRBJ2-2, the V gene TRBV5-1; maybe TRBD2 (5 bases). CDR1 is SGHRS, CDR2 YFSETQ, per germline. The CDR3 has 13 amino acids. Trimming took off 4 bases at V and 6 bases at J, with 10 bases between the two ends. This CDR3 reads CASSREAAGELFF. CDR3 nucleotides: TGCGCCAGCAGCCGTGAAGCGGCCGGGGAGCTGTTTTTT.

This clonotype was detected only once. This chain links TRBV4-1 with TRBJ1-5; no definite D call. V was trimmed by 3 bases and J by 5 bases, leaving 14 bases between them. The CDR3 runs 15 residues. The germline V gene has CDR1 MGHRA and CDR2 YSYEKL. The chain's CDR3 is CASSHQLISDQPQHF. The CDR3 DNA is TGCGCCAGCAGCCATCAATTAATCTCCGATCAGCCCCAGCATTTT.

This clonotype showed up many times. V usage is TRBV12-3 or TRBV12-4 and J usage is TRBJ1-5, with D uncertain. The CDR3 covers 15 residues. The V end lost 5 bases, the J end lost 6 bases, and 17 bases lay between the germline ends. CDR3 coding DNA: TGTGCCAGCAGTCCCGACGAGGGTCGGGGTCAGCCCCAGCATTTT. Translating gives CASSPDEGRGQPQHF.

This clonotype appeared many times. This chain connects TRBV20-1 to TRBJ1-1; D is perhaps TRBD1 (5 bases). V shed 7 bases and J shed 3 bases, with 9 bases lying between them. CDR1 and CDR2 (germline): DFQATT, SNEGSKA (reference sequence). CDR3 length: 11 amino acids. CDR3 bases: TGCAGTGAGTTGGGGGACACTGAAGCTTTCTTT. Its translation: CSELGDTEAFF.